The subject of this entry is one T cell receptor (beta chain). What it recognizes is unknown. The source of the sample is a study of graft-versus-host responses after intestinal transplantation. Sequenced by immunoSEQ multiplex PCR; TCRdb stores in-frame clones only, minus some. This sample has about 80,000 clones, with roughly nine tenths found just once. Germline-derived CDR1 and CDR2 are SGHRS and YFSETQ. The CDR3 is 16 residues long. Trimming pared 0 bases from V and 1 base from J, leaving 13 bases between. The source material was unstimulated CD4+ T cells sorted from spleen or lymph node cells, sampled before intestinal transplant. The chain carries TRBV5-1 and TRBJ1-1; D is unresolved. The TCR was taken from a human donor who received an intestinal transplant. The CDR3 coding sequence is TGCGCCAGCAGCTTGGTGGCGGGCCCCGGGAACACTGAAGCTTTCTTT. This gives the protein CASSLVAGPGNTEAFF.